The present TCR beta chain was sequenced within a study of beta chain features in type 1 diabetes. Germline assignment: CDR1 MDHEN and CDR2 SYDVKM. Trimming pared 7 bases from V and 2 bases from J, leaving 5 bases between. The CDR3 loop spans 11 amino acids. On this clone: Its antigen is not identified. Other nucleotide sequences in the sample specify the same CDR3.

Study results and caveats: The analysis here could not establish whether HLA type shapes TCRB rearrangement. There was a moderate but significant shortening of TCRB CDR3s in all four CD4+ subsets of Type 1 diabetes patients.

The study reverse transcribed the entire isolated RNA, so it sequenced expressed TCRB transcripts. Measured with immunoSEQ multiplex PCR; TCRdb has only the in-frame clones, and not every one. The sample consists of some 200,000 clones, about a sixth of them appearing once. The receptor was derived from a man between 25 and 39 years old with type 1 diabetes. The chain links TRBV28 to TRBJ1-2; no reliable D call. Sequenced input: naive CD4+ T cells from blood. In DNA, the CDR3 is TGTGCCAGCACCGGCAACTATGGCTACACCTTC. As protein: CASTGNYGYTF.